The entry below describes one TCR beta chain. It has no known antigen specificity. The record has no base qualities; no much larger clone is one base away. These data belong to a study of resident and recirculating memory T cells in vitiligo (dated 2018 in TCRdb). The study in broad terms: For TCR beta sequencing, epidermis was obtained by shave biopsy from two lesional and two nonlesional sites, and PBMCs were also collected, from each of a few stable vitiligo patients. The goal of the human TCR beta sequencing was to check whether lesional vitiligo skin contained specific clones that differed from the clones found in nonlesional skin and blood. Without any cell sorting, samples were homogenized immediately before genomic DNA was extracted using the Qiagen DNeasy Blood & Tissue Kit. General conclusions and limits of the study: No unique dominant TCR clone was detected, and variation in clonality was observed among vitiligo lesions. TCR sequences were not conserved across biopsy sites or patients, suggesting that different T cell clones infiltrate different lesions, described as private specificity. Mechanistic studies in the future are needed to assess how much the detected T cell clones and the human Trm pools versus Tcm pools each contribute. By overlap and correlation analysis, no significant repertoire overlap was shown between biopsies, even within a single patient, except for each lesion compared with itself.

The immunoSEQ hsTCRB kit was used to amplify TCR beta chains from the genomic DNA. Sequencing of TCR beta libraries was performed on an Illumina MiSeq instrument by the immunoSEQ service. The study's processing was this. Repertoire data were analyzed using the immunoSEQ Analyzer. Imported from immuneACCESS, the table was reduced by TCRdb to in-frame sequences with V and J called. These copies leave out some clones; in studies compared against another copy, an unresolved V gene accounts for under half, and the cause of the remainder is not known. The V and J calls and clone size are taken from that table; D and trimming were inferred from the DNA. This sample has around 76,000 clones in its table, and 90% to 95% of those were observed once. The top ten constitute 4% to 5.5% of the sample. CDR1 and CDR2 are read off the germline V gene as MNHEY and SVGAGI. The CDR3 sequence holds 13 residues, the cysteine and phenylalanine included. Of the read, only the CDR3 DNA is kept; its 39 bases are in frame from base 1. V trim: 2 bases; J trim: 5 bases; unmatched bases: 3.

Vitiligo was considered stable when no change in lesions had been observed over the previous 6 months. To count as stable, patients also needed to show no confetti depigmentation, which is a clinical sign of active vitiligo. Any patient who had received treatment in the previous three months was excluded. Ficoll density gradient centrifugation was used to isolate PBMCs from heparinized blood, after which the PBMCs were flash-frozen. The sample consisted of blood. This receptor chain uses TRBV6-5 and TRBJ2-7; 7 bases in the junction line up with TRBD1. The sequence came from a male donor with vitiligo. The CDR3 amino acid sequence is: CASSYDRAHEQYF. The DNA sequence is TGTGCCAGCAGTTACGACAGGGCCCACGAGCAGTACTTC.